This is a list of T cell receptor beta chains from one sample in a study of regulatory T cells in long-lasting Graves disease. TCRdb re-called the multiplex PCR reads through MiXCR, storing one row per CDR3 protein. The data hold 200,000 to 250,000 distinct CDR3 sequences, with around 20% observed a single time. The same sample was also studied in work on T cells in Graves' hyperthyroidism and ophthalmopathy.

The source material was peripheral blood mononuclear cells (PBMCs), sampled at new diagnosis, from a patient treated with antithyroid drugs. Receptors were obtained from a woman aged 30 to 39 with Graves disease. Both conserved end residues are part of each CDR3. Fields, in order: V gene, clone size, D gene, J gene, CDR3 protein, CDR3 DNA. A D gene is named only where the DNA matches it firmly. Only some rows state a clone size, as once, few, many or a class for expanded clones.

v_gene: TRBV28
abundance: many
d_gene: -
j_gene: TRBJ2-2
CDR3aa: CASSLAGLKPGTGELFF
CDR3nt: TGTGCCAGCAGTTTGGCGGGCCTCAAGCCGGGGACCGGGGAGCTGTTTTTT

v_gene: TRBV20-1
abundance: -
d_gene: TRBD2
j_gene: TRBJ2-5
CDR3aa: CSARKPSGRPETQYF
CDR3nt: TGCAGTGCTAGAAAACCTAGCGGGAGACCAGAGACCCAGTACTTC

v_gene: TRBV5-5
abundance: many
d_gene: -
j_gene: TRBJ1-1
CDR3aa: CASSRIGAGGTEAFF
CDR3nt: TGTGCCAGCTCCCGTATCGGGGCCGGGGGCACTGAAGCTTTCTTT

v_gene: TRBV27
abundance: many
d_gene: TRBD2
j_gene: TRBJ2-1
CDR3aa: CASTPPRAPGSGRAGVQFF
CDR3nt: TGTGCCAGCACCCCACCTCGGGCCCCGGGGAGCGGGAGGGCCGGCGTGCAGTTCTTC

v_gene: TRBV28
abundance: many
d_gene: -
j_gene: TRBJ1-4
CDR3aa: CASSFWETGGEKLFF
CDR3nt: TGTGCCAGCAGTTTTTGGGAAACTGGTGGTGAAAAACTGTTTTTT

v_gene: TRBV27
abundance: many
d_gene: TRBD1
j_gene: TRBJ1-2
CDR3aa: CASSWDRAYGYTF
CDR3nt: TGTGCCAGCAGTTGGGACAGGGCCTATGGCTACACCTTC

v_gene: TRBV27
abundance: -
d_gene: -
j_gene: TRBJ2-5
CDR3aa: CASSYGGEEETQYF
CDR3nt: TGTGCCAGCAGTTACGGGGGAGAGGAAGAGACCCAGTACTTC

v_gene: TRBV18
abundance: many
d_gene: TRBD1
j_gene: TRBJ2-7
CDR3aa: CASSPPGQGVDEQYF
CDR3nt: TGTGCCAGCTCACCACCAGGACAGGGGGTCGACGAGCAGTACTTC

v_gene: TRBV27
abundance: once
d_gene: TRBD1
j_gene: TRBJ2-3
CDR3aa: CASSWTGGLDTQYF
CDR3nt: TGTGCCAGCAGCTGGACAGGGGGCTTGGATACGCAGTATTTT

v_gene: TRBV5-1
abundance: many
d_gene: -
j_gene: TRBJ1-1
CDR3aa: CASSPGSPGGEAFF
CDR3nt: TGCGCCAGCAGCCCGGGTTCTCCGGGAGGCGAAGCTTTCTTT

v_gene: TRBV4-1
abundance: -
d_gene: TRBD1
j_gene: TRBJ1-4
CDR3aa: CASSQPGTGGQKLFF
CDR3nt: TGCGCCAGCAGCCAACCCGGGACAGGGGGTCAAAAACTGTTTTTT

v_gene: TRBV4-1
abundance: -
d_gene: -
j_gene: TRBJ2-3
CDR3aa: CASSQKLNGDTQYF
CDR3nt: TGCGCCAGCAGCCAAAAGTTGAATGGCGATACGCAGTATTTT

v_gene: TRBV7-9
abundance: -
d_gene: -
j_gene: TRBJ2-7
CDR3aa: CASSLARNSQEFSYEQYF
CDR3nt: TGTGCCAGCAGCTTAGCGAGAAATAGTCAGGAGTTCTCCTACGAGCAGTACTTC

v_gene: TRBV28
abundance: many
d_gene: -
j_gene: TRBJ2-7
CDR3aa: CASSLGGGQGAYEQYF
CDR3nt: TGTGCCAGCAGTTTAGGGGGGGGGCAGGGGGCCTACGAGCAGTACTTC

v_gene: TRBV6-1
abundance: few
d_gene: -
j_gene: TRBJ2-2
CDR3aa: CASRGLNTGELFF
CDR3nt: TGTGCCAGCAGGGGACTTAACACCGGGGAGCTGTTTTTT

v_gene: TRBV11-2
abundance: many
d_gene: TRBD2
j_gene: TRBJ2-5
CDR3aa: CASSIGTSGRVSETQYF
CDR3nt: TGTGCCAGCAGCATCGGGACTAGCGGGAGAGTTTCGGAGACCCAGTACTTC

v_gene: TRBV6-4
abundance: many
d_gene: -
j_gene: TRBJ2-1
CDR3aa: CASSERSSYNEQFF
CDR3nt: TGTGCCAGCAGTGAACGGAGCTCCTACAATGAGCAGTTCTTC

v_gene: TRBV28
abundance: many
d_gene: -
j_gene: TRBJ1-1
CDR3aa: CASRALNTEAFF
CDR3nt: TGTGCCAGTCGGGCGTTGAACACTGAAGCTTTCTTT

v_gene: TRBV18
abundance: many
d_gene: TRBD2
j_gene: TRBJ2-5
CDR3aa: CASSSGLGKETQYF
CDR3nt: TGTGCCAGCTCATCAGGACTAGGGAAAGAGACCCAGTACTTC

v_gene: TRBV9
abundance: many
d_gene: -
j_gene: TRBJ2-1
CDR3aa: CASSVKGRYNEQFF
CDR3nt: TGTGCCAGCAGCGTCAAAGGGCGGTACAATGAGCAGTTCTTC

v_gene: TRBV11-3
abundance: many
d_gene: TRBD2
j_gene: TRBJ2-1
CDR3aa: CASSYGTSVEQFF
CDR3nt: TGTGCCAGCAGCTACGGGACTAGCGTTGAGCAGTTCTTC

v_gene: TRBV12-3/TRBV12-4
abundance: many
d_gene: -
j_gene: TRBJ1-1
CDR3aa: CASSFEMYTEAFF
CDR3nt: TGTGCCAGCAGTTTTGAGATGTACACTGAAGCTTTCTTT